This T cell receptor beta chain was sequenced in a study of blood T cell repertoires in COVID-19. As for the study in general: COVID-19 samples, acute and convalescent, were from the United States, Italy and Spain. The cDNA or gDNA used as material had been derived from T cells, B-cell-depleted T cells, or PBMCs.

V was shortened by 4 bases and J by 4 bases, with 10 bases between the two germline ends. Germline loops: CDR1 LGHDT, CDR2 YNNKEL (reference sequence). This CDR3 is built from 13 residues. In the authors' workflow: Amplification of reference gene primers provided the estimated nucleated cell counts. The protocol was immunoSEQ multiplex PCR, while the TCRdb copy is restricted to in-frame clones and leaves out a portion. The V and J calls and clone size were taken over from that table, and D and trimming were inferred from the DNA. The repertoire holds roughly 190,000 clones, under 85% seen once, with around 6.1% in the top ten.

What was sequenced was peripheral blood. The rearrangement uses TRBV3-1 (or the pseudogene TRBV3-2) and TRBJ1-1; TRBD1 is a possible D gene (5 bases). The clonotype originates from a woman aged 40-49 years with acute or convalescent COVID-19. CDR3 region: CASSRGRGTEAFF. For the CDR3, the DNA is TGTGCCAGCAGCCGGGGCCGTGGCACTGAAGCTTTCTTT.